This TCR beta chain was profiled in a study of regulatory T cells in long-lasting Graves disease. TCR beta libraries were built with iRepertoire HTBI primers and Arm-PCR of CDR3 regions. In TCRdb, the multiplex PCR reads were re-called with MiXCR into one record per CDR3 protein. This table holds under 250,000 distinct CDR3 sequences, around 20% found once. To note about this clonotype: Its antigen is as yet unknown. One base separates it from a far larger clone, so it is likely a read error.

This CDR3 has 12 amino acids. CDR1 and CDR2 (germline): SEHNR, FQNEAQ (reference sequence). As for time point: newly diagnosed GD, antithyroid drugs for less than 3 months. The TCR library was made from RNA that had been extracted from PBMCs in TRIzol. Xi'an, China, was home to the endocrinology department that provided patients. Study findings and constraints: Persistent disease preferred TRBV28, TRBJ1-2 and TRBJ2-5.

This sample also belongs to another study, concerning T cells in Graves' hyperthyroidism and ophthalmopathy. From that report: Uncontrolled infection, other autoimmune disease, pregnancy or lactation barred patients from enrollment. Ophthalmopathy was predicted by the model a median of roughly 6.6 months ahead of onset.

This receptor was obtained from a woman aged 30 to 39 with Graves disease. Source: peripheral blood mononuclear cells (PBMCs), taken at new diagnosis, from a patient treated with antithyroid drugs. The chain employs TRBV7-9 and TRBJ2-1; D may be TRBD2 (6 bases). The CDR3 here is CAGSPGRNEQFF. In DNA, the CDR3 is TGTGCCGGCAGCCCAGGGAGGAATGAGCAGTTCTTC. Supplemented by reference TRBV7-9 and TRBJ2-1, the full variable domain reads DTGVSQNPRHKITKRGQNVTFRCDPISEHNRLYWYRQTLGQGPEFLTYFQNEAQLEKSRLLSDRFSAERPKGSFSTLEIQRTEQGDSAMYLCAGSPGRNEQFFGPGTRLTVL.